The clone carrying this T cell receptor beta chain was found many times. CDR3-region Arm-PCR and iRepertoire HTBI primers produced the TCR beta libraries. TCRdb reanalysed the multiplex PCR reads using MiXCR and keeps one entry per CDR3 protein. The sample carries approximately 560,000 distinct CDR3 sequences, about 16% recorded once. Stated time point: newly diagnosed GD, antithyroid drugs for less than 3 months. Extracted RNA from PBMCs served as the source of the TCR library. The CDR3 consists of 14 residues. Germline CDR1 and CDR2: DFQATT and SNEGSKA (reference sequence). With V trimmed by 3 bases and J by 4 bases, 6 bases remained unmatched. The data derive from a study of regulatory T cells in long-lasting Graves disease. Separately, the same data were catalogued under a study of T cells in Graves' hyperthyroidism and ophthalmopathy.

V gene TRBV20-1 combines with J gene TRBJ2-3, with 8 bases lining up with TRBD2. The receptor was derived from a man aged 18 to 29 with Graves disease. The sequenced sample was peripheral blood mononuclear cells (PBMCs), obtained at new diagnosis, from a patient treated with antithyroid drugs. CDR3 residues: CSASSGIWADTQYF. The DNA of the CDR3 is TGCAGTGCTAGTAGCGGGATCTGGGCAGATACGCAGTATTTT.